The clone carrying this TCR beta chain has just a few counts. Its antigen is not identified. This entry comes from a study of identical twins. Study-wide findings and caveats: Memory repertoires showed no such pattern, whereas abundant cord blood beta clonotypes carried fewer insertions. Out-of-frame TCR alpha sharing in monozygotic twins exceeded recombination model predictions. The conclusions drew on cross-sectional statistical analysis instead of tracking the same donors.

The CDR3 contains 16 residues. The germline CDR1 and CDR2 sequences are SGHTA and FQGNSA. The V end lost 5 bases, the J end lost 2 bases, and 18 bases lay between the germline ends. A universal primer binding site was introduced by template switching. The final cDNA contained unique molecular identifiers. MiXCR, applied by TCRdb to the 5' RACE reads, yields one record per CDR3 protein. The table has 1,800,000 or so distinct CDR3 sequences, more than 30% seen once. The sequenced sample consisted of cord blood. This clonotype was sampled from a newborn girl in good health. This rearrangement joins TRBV7-2 to TRBJ2-5; D unresolved. In DNA, the CDR3 is TGTGCCAGCAGCCCCCGAAAGAGTGTAGAGCAAGAGACCCAGTACTTC. This gives the protein CASSPRKSVEQETQYF.